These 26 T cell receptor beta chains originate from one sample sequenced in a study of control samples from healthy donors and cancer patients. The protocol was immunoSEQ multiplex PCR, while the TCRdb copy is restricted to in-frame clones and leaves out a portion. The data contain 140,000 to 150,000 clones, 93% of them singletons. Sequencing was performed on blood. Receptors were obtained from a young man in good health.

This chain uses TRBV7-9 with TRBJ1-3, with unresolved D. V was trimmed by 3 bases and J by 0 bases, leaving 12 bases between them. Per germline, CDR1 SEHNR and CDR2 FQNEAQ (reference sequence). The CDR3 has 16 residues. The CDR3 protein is CASSFRSATSGNTIYF. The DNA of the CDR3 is TGTGCCAGCAGCTTCAGGTCGGCGACCTCTGGAAACACCATATATTTT.

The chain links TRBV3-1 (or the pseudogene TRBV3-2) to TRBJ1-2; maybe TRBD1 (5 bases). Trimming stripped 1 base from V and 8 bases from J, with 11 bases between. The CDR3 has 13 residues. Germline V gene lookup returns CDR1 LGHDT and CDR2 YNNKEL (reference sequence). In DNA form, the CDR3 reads TGTGCCAGCAGCCAAGGAGGGGTGGGAGGCTACACCTTC. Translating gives CASSQGGVGGYTF.

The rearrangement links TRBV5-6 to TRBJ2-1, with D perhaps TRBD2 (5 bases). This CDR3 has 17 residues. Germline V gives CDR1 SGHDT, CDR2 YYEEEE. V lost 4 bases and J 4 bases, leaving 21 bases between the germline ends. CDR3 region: CASSRNSGLVGYNEQFF. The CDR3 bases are TGTGCCAGCAGCCGAAACAGCGGCCTGGTGGGTTACAATGAGCAGTTCTTC.

The CDR3 sequence is CASSLVAGEDYGYTF. In nucleotides, the CDR3 is TGTGCCAGCAGCTTAGTGGCAGGGGAAGACTATGGCTACACCTTC. J is TRBJ1-2 and V is TRBV7-2, with TRBD1 as a possible D gene (6 bases). The CDR3 totals 15 residues. The V gene lost 1 base and the J gene lost 3 bases, with 12 bases spanning the gap. Germline CDR1 reads SGHTA; CDR2 reads FQGNSA.

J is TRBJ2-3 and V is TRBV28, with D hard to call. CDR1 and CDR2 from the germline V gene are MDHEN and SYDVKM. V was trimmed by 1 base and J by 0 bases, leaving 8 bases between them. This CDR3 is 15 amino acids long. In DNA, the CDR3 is TGTGCCAGCAGTTTATCTGGGTCTAGCACAGATACGCAGTATTTT. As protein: CASSLSGSSTDTQYF.

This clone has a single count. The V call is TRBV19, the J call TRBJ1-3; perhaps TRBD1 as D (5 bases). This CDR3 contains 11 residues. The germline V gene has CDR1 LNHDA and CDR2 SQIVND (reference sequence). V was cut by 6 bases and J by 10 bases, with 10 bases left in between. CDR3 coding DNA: TGTGCCAGTAGCCCATGGGGGACCATATATTTT. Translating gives CASSPWGTIYF.

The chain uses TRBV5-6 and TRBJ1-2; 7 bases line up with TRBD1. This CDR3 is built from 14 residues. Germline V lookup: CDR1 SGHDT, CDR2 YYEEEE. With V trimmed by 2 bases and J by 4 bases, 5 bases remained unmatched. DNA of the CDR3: TGTGCCAGCAGCTTATTAGGGGGCGGCTATGGCTACACCTTC. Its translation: CASSLLGGGYGYTF.

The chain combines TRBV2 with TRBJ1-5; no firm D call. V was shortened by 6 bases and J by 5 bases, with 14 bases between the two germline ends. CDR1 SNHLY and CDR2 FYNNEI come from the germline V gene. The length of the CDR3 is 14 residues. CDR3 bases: TGTGCCAGCAGGGCCGGTTACCCCGATCAGCCCCAGCATTTT. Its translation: CASRAGYPDQPQHF.

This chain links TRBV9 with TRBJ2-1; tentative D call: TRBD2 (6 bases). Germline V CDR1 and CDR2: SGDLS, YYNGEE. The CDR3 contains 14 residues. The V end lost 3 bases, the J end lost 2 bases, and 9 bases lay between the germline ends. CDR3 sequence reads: CASSEGGTYNEQFF. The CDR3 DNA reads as TGTGCCAGCAGCGAAGGAGGGACCTACAATGAGCAGTTCTTC.

Written as DNA, the CDR3 is TGCGCCAGCAGCCGGGAGACAGTTAATCAGCCCCAGCATTTT. Amino acid sequence: CASSRETVNQPQHF. V and J are TRBV4-3 and TRBJ1-5, with a weak D call TRBD1 (5 bases). Germline values: CDR1 LGHNA, CDR2 YSLEER. Trimming stripped 4 bases from V and 4 bases from J, with 11 bases between. CDR3 length: 14 residues.

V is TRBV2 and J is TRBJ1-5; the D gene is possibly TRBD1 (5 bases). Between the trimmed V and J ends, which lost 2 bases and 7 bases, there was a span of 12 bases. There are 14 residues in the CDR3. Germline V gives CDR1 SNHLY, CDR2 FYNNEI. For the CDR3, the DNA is TGTGCCAGCAGTGAACAGGGTGTTCGGCAGCCCCAGCATTTT. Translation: CASSEQGVRQPQHF.

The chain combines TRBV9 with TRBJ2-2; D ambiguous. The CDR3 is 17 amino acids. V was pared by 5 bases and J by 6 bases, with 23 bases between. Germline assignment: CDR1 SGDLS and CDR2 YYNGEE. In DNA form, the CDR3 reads TGTGCCAGCAGACCAGACCGGGCCCTGGACGGGTCCGGGGAGCTGTTTTTT. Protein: CASRPDRALDGSGELFF.

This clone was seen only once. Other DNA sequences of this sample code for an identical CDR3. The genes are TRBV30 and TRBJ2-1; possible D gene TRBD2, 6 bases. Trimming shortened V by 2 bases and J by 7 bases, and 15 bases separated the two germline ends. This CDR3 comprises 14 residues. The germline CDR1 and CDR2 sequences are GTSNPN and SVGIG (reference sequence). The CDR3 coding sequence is TGTGCCTGGAGTTGGTCGGGGGAAGGTAATGAGCAGTTCTTC. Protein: CAWSWSGEGNEQFF.

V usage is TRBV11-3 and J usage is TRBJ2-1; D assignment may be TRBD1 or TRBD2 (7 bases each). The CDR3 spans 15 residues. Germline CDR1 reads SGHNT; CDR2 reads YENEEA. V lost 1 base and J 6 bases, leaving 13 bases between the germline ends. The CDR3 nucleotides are TGTGCCAGCAGCTTAGCAGGGGGGGGGTTCAATGAGCAGTTCTTC. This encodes CASSLAGGGFNEQFF. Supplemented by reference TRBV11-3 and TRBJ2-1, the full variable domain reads EAGVVQSPRYKIIEKKQPVAFWCNPISGHNTLYWYLQNLGQGPELLIRYENEEAVDDSQLPKDRFSAERLKGVDSTLKIQPAELGDSAVYLCASSLAGGGFNEQFFGPGTRLTVL.

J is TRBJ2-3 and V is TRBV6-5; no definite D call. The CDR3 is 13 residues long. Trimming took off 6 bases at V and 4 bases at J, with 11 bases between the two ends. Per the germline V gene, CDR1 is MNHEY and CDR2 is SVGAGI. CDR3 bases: TGTGCCAGCAGGGGCCCACCCCCAGATACGCAGTATTTT. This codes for CASRGPPPDTQYF.

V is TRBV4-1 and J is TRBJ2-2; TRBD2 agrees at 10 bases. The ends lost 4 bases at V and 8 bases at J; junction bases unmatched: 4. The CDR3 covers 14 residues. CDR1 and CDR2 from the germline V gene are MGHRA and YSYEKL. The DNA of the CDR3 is TGCGCCAGCAGCCTAGCGGGAGGATCTGGGGAGCTGTTTTTT. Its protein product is CASSLAGGSGELFF.

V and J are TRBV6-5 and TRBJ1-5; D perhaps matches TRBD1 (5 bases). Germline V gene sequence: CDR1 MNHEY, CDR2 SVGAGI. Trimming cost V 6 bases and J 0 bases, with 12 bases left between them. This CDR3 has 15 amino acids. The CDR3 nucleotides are TGTGCCAGCAGCCCCGGGACCTATAGCAATCAGCCCCAGCATTTT. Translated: CASSPGTYSNQPQHF.

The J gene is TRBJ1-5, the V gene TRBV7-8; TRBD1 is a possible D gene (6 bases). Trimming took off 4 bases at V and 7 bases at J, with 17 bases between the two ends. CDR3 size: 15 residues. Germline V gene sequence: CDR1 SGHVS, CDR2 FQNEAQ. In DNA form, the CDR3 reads TGTGCCAGCAGCTCAAACCGGGACAAAAACCAGCCCCAGCATTTT. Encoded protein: CASSSNRDKNQPQHF.

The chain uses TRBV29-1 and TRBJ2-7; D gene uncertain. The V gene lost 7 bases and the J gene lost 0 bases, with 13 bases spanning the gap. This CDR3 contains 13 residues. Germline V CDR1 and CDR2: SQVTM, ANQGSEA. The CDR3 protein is CSAVDAFSYEQYF. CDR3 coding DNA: TGCAGCGCGGTCGACGCATTCTCCTACGAGCAGTACTTC.

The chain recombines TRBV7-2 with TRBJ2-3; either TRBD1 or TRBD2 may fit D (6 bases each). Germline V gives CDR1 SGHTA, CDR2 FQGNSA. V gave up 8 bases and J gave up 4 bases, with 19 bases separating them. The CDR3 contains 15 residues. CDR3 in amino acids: CASGGLVRMADTQYF. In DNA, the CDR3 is TGTGCCAGCGGGGGGCTGGTAAGAATGGCAGATACGCAGTATTTT.

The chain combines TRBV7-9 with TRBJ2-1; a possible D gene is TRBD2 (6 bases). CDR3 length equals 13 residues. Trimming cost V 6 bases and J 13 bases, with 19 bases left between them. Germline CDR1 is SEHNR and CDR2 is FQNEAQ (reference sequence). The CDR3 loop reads CASSLVTGVKQFF. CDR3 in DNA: TGTGCCAGCAGTTTGGTCACGGGAGTTAAACAGTTCTTC.

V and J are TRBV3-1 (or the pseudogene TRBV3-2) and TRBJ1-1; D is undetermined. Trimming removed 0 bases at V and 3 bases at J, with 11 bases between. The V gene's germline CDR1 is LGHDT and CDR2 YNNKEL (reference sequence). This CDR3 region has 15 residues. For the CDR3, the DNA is TGTGCCAGCAGCCAAGATATCCGGTGGGACACTGAAGCTTTCTTT. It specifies CASSQDIRWDTEAFF.

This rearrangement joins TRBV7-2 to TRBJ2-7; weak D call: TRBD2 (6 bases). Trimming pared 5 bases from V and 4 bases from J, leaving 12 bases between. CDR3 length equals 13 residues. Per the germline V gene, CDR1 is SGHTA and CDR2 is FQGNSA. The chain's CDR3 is CASSPGTQYEQYF. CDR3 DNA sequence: TGTGCCAGCAGCCCAGGGACTCAATACGAGCAGTACTTC. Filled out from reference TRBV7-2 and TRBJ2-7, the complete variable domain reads GAGVSQSPSNKVTEKGKDVELRCDPISGHTALYWYRQSLGQGLEFLIYFQGNSAPDKSGLPSDRFSAERTGGSVSTLTIQRTQQEDSAVYLCASSPGTQYEQYFGPGTRLTVT.

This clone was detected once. CDR3 sequence (DNA): TGTGCCTGGAGTGTAACGAGGAACACTGAAGCTTTCTTT. This gives the protein CAWSVTRNTEAFF. The V call is TRBV30, the J call TRBJ1-1; no definite D call. CDR1 is GTSNPN, CDR2 SVGIG, per germline (reference sequence). The CDR3 runs 13 residues. V dropped 0 bases and J dropped 1 base, with 6 bases sitting between them.

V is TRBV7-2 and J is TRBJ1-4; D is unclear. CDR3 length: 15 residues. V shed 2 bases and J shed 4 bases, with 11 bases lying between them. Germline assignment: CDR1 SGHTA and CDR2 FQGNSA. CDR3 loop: CASSLYRGNNEKLFF. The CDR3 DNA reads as TGTGCCAGCAGCTTATACCGGGGTAATAATGAAAAACTGTTTTTT.

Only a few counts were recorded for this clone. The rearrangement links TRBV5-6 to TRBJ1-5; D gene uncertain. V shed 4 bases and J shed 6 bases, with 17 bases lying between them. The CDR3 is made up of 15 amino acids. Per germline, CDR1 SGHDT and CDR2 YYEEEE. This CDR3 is CASSVLSADRQPQHF. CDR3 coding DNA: TGTGCCAGCAGCGTACTGTCAGCTGACCGTCAGCCCCAGCATTTT.